This T cell receptor (beta chain) was recovered during a study of blood T cell dynamics during melanoma immunotherapy. The overall study: Patients with metastatic melanoma got pembrolizumab or nivolumab-ipilimumab as first-line care.

The table came from immunoSEQ multiplex PCR; TCRdb's copy has only in-frame clones and leaves some out. The sample carries 9,900 or so clones, 80% recorded once. Indicated time point: week 3, after first cycle of checkpoint inhibitor. This clone showed up just a few times. The clonotype comes from a human donor with melanoma. The sample here was blood, taken from a patient treated with checkpoint blockade.

The CDR3 bases are TGTGCCAGTAGGCCCTACAGGGGGACAAACACTGAAGCTTTCTTT. As protein: CASRPYRGTNTEAFF. The chain links TRBV19 to TRBJ1-1; 8 bases map to TRBD1. Germline V gene data show CDR1 as LNHDA and CDR2 as SQIVND (reference sequence). The CDR3 loop spans 15 amino acids. The V segment lost 6 bases and the J segment 2 bases; nucleotides outside the gene matches: 8.